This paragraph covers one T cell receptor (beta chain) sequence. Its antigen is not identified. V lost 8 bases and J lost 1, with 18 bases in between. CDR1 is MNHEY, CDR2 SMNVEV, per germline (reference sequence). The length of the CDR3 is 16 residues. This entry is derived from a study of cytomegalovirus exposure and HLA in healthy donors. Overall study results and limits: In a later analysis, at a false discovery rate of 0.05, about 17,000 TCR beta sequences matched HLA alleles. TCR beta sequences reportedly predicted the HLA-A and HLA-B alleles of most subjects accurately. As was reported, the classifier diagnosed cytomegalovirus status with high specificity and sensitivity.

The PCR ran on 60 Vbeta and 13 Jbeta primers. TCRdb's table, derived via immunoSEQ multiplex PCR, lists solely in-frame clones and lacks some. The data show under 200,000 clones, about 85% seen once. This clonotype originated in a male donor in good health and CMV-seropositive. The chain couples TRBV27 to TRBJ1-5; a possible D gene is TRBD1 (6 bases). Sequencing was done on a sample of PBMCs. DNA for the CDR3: TGTGCCAGCCGCAACCGGGGGGGCAGGAGCAATCAGCCCCAGCATTTT. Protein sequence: CASRNRGGRSNQPQHF.